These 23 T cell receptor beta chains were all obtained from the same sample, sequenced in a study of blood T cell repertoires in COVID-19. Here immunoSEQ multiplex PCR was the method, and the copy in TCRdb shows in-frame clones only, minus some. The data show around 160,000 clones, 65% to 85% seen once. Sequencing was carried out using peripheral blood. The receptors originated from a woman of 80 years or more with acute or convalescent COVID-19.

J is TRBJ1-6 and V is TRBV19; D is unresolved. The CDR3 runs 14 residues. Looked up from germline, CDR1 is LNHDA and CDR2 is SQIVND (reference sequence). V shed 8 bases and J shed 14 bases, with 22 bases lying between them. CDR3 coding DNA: TGTGCCAGTTCTCCCGGAGGGTCTAACGGGGCCCTCCACTTT. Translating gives CASSPGGSNGALHF. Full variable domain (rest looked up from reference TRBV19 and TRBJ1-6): DGGITQSPKYLFRKEGQNVTLSCEQNLNHDAMYWYRQDPGQGLRLIYYSQIVNDFQKGDIAEGYSVSREKKESFPLTVTSAQKNPTAFYLCASSPGGSNGALHFGNGTRLTVT.

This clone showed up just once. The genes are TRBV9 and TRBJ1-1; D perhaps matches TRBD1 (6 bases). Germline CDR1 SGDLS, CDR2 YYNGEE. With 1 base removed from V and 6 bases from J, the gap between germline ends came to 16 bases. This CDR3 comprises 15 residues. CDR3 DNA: TGTGCCAGCAGCGTACATTCCCGAGGGGGACCTGAAGCTTTCTTT. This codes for CASSVHSRGGPEAFF.

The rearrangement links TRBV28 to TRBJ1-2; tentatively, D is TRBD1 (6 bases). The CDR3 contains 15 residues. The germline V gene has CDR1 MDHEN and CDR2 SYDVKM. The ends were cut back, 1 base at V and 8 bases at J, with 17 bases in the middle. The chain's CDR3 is CASSLLPGAGGGYTF. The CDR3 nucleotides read TGTGCCAGCAGTTTATTACCAGGGGCGGGGGGAGGCTACACCTTC.

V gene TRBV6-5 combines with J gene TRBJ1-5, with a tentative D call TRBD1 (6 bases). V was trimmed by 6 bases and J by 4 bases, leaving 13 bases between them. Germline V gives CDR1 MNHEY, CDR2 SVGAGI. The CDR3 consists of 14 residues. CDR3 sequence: CASRGGGGNQPQHF. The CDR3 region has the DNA TGTGCCAGCAGGGGGGGAGGGGGTAATCAGCCCCAGCATTTT.

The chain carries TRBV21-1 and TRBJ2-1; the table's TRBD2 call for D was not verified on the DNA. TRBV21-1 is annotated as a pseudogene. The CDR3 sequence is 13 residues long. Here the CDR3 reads CASSIREGNEQFF. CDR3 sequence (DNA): TGTGCCAGCAGCATCCGGGAGGGCAATGAGCAGTTCTTC.

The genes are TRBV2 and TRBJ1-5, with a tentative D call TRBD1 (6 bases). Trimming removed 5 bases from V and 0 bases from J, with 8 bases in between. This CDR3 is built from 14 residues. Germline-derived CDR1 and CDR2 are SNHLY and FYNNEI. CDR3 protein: CASSRQDSNQPQHF. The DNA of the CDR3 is TGTGCCAGCAGTCGACAGGATAGCAATCAGCCCCAGCATTTT.

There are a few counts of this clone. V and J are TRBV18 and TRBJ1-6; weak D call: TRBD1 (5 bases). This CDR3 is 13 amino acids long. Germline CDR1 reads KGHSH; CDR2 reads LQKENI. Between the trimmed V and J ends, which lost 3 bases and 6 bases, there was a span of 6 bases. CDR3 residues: CASSPTANSPLHF. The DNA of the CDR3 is TGTGCCAGCTCACCGACAGCTAATTCACCCCTCCACTTT.

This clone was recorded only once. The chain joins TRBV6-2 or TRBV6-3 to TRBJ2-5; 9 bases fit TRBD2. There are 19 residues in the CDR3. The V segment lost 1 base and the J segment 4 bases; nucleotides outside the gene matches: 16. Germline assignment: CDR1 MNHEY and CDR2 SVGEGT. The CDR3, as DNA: TGTGCCAGCAGTTACTTTCCAGCGGGAGGAGTTCGCCGGTTAGAGACCCAGTACTTC. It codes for CASSYFPAGGVRRLETQYF.

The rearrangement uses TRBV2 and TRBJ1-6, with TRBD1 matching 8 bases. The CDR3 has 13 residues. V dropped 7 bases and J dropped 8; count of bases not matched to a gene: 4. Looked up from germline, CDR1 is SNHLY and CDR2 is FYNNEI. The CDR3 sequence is CASKEQGDSPLHF. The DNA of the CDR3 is TGTGCCAGCAAAGAACAGGGGGATTCACCCCTCCACTTT.

CDR3 region: CASSSSRANYGYTF. The CDR3 DNA is TGTGCCAGCTCATCATCCAGGGCTAACTATGGCTACACCTTC. V and J are TRBV18 and TRBJ1-2; D might be TRBD1 (5 bases). V was trimmed by 5 bases and J by 0 bases, leaving 10 bases between them. The V gene's germline CDR1 is KGHSH and CDR2 LQKENI. This CDR3 is built from 14 residues. Variable domain in full (rest from reference TRBV18 and TRBJ1-2): NAGVMQNPRHLVRRRGQEARLRCSPMKGHSHVYWYRQLPEEGLKFMVYLQKENIIDESGMPKERFSAEFPKEGPSILRIQQVVRGDSAAYFCASSSSRANYGYTFGSGTRLTVV.

CDR3 nucleotide sequence: TGTGCCAGCAGCCAGTGGACAGGGCCTTTCAGCAATCAGCCCCAGCATTTT. It yields the protein CASSQWTGPFSNQPQHF. This chain joins TRBV5-6 and TRBJ1-5, with 8 bases matching TRBD1. V shed 4 bases, J shed 1 base, and the junction held 10 bases outside the gene matches. The germline CDR1 and CDR2 sequences are SGHDT and YYEEEE. This CDR3 is 17 amino acids long.

CDR3 bases: TGTGCCAGCTCAACAGGGGATGAAGGCTACACCTTC. Its protein product is CASSTGDEGYTF. The V and J genes are TRBV18 and TRBJ1-2, with TRBD1 identical over 7 bases. The CDR3 runs to 12 residues. J was trimmed by 8 bases and V by 5 bases; bases with no gene match: 5. From germline, CDR1 is KGHSH and CDR2 LQKENI.

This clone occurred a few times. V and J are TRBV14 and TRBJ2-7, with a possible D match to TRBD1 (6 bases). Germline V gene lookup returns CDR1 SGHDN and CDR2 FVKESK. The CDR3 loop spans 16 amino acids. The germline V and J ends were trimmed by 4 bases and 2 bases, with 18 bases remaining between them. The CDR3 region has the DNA TGTGCCAGCAGCCGCACAGTGGCAGGGGCTACCTACGAGCAGTACTTC. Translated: CASSRTVAGATYEQYF.

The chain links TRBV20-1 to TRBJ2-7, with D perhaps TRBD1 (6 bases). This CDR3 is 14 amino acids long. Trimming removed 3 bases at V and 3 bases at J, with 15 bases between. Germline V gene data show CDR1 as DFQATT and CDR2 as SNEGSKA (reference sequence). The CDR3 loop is CSASSGQRSYEQYF. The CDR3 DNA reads TGCAGTGCTAGTTCGGGACAAAGGAGCTACGAGCAGTACTTC.

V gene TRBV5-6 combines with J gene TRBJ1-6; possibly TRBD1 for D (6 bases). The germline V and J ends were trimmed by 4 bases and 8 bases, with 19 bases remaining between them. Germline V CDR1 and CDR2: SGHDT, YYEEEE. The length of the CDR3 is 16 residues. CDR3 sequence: CASSDAGASGDSPLHF. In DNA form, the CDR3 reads TGTGCCAGCAGCGATGCGGGGGCGAGTGGGGATTCACCCCTCCACTTT.

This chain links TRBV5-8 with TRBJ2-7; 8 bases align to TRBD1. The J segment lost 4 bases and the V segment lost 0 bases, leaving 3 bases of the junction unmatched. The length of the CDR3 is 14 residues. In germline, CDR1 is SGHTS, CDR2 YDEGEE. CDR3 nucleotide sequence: TGTGCCAGCAGCTTGGGCAGGGGGCTTTACGAGCAGTACTTC. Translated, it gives CASSLGRGLYEQYF.

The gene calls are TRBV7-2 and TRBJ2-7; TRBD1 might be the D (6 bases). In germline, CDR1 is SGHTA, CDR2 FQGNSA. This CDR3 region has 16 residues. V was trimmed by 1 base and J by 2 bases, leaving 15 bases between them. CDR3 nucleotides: TGTGCCAGCAGCTTAGATGTCTGGGGGCAAGCCTACGAGCAGTACTTC. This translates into CASSLDVWGQAYEQYF.

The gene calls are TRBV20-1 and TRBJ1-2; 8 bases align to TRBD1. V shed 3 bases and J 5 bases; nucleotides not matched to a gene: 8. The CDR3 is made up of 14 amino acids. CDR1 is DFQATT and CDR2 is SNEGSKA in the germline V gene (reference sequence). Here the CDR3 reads CSASPGQGYYGYTF. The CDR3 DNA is TGCAGTGCTAGTCCCGGACAGGGCTATTATGGCTACACCTTC.

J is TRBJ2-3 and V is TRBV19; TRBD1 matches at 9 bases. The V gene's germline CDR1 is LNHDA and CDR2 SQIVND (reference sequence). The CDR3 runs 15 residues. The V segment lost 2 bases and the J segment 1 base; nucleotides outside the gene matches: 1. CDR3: CASSIWTGGTDTQYF. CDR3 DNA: TGTGCCAGTAGTATATGGACAGGGGGCACAGATACGCAGTATTTT. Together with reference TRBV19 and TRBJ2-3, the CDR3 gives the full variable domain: DGGITQSPKYLFRKEGQNVTLSCEQNLNHDAMYWYRQDPGQGLRLIYYSQIVNDFQKGDIAEGYSVSREKKESFPLTVTSAQKNPTAFYLCASSIWTGGTDTQYFGPGTRLTVL.

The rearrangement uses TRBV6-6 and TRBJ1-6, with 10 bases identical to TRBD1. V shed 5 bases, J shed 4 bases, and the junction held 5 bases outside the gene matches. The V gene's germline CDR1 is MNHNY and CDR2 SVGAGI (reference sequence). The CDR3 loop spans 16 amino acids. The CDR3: CASSPGQGTYNSPLHF. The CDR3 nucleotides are TGTGCCAGCAGTCCGGGACAGGGGACTTATAATTCACCCCTCCACTTT.

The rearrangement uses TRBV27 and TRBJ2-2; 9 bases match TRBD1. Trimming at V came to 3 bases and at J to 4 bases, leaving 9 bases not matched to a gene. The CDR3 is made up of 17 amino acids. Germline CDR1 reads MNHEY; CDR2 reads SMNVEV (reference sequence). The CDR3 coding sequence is TGTGCCAGCAGTTTCCAACAGGGGGCGAGGGGCACCGGGGAGCTGTTTTTT. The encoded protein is CASSFQQGARGTGELFF.

The CDR3 sequence is CASSYGDEQYF. The DNA of the CDR3 is TGTGCCAGCAGTTACGGAGACGAGCAGTACTTC. V and J are TRBV6-5 and TRBJ2-7; D gene uncertain. V shed 2 bases and J shed 5 bases, with 4 bases lying between them. Germline assignment: CDR1 MNHEY and CDR2 SVGAGI. The CDR3 totals 11 residues.

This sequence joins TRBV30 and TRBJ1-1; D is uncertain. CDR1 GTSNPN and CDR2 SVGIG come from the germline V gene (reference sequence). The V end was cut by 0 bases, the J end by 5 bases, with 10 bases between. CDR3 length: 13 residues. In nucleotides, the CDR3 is TGTGCCTGGAGTGTAAACGGTTATACTGAAGCTTTCTTT. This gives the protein CAWSVNGYTEAFF.